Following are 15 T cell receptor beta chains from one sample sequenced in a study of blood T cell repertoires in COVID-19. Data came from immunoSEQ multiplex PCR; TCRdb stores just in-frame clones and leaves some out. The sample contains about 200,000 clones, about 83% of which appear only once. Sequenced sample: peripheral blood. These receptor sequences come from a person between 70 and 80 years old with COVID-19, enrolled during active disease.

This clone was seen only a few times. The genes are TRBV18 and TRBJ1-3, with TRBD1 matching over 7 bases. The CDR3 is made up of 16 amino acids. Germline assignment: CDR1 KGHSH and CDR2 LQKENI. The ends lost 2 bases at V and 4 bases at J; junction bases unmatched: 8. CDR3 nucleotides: TGTGCCAGCTCACCAAGTCAAGGGGGCCTAGGAAACACCATATATTTT. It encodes CASSPSQGGLGNTIYF.

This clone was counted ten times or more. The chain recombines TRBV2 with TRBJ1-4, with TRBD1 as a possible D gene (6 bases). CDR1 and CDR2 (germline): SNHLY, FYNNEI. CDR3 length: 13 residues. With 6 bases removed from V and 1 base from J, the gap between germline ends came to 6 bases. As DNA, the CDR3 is TGTGCCAGCAGACAGGGAACTAATGAAAAACTGTTTTTT. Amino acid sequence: CASRQGTNEKLFF.

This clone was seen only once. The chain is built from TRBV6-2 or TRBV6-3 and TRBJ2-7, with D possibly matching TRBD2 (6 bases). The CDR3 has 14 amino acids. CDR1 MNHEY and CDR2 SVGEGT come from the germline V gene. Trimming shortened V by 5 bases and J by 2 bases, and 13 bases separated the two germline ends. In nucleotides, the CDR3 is TGTGCCAGCAGTCCAACTAGCCCAGCCTACGAGCAGTACTTC. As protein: CASSPTSPAYEQYF.

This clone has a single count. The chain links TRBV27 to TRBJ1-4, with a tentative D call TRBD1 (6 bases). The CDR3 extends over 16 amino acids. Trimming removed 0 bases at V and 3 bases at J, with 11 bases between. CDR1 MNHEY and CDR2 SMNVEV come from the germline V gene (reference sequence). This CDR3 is CASSLSLGGPNEKLFF. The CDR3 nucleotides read TGTGCCAGCAGTTTATCTTTAGGGGGACCTAATGAAAAACTGTTTTTT.

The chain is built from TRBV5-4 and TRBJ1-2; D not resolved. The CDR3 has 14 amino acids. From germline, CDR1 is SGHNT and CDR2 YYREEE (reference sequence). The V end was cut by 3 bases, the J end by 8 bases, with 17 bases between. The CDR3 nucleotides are TGTGCCAGCAGCTCGGCAAGGAGTGTGACGGGCTACACCTTC. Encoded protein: CASSSARSVTGYTF.

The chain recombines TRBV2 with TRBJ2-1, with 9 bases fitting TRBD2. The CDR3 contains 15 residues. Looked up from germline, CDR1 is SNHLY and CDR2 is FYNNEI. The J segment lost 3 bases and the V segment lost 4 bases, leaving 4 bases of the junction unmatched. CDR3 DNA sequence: TGTGCCAGCAGTGGTGAGCGGGAGGTCTACAATGAGCAGTTCTTC. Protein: CASSGEREVYNEQFF.

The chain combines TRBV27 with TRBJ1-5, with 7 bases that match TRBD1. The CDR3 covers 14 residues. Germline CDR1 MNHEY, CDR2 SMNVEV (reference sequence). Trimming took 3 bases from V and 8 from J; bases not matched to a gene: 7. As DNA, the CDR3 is TGTGCCAGCAGTTTGACAGGGTCGGGGAAGCCCCAGCATTTT. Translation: CASSLTGSGKPQHF.

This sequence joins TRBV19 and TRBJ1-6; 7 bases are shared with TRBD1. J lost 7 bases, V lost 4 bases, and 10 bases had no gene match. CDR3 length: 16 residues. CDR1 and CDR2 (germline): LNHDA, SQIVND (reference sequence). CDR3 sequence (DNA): TGTGCCAGTAGTAACCTCCGGGACAGTTTGAATTCACCCCTCCACTTT. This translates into CASSNLRDSLNSPLHF.

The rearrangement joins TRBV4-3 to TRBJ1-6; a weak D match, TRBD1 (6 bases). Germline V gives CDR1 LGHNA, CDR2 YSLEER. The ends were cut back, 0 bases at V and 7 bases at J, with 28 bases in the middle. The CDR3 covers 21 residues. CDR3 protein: CASSQELRRGPGQLRNSPLHF. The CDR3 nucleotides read TGCGCCAGCAGCCAAGAACTGCGACGGGGTCCAGGACAGTTGAGGAATTCACCCCTCCACTTT.

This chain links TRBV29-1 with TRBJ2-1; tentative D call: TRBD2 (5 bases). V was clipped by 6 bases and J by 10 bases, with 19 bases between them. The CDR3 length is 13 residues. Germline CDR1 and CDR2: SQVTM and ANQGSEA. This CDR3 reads CSVGEASGWEQFF. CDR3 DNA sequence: TGCAGCGTGGGAGAAGCGAGCGGATGGGAGCAGTTCTTC.

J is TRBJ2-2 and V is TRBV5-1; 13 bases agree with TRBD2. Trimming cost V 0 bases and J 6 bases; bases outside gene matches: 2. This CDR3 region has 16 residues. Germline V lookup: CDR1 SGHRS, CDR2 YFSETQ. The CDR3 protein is CASSLGLAGGSGELFF. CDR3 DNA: TGCGCCAGCAGCTTGGGACTAGCGGGGGGATCCGGGGAGCTGTTTTTT.

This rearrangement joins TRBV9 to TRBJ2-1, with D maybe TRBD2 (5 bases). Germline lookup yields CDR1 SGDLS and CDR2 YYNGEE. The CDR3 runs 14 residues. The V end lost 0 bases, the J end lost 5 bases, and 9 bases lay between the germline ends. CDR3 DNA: TGTGCCAGCAGCGTAGCGGGGAGCAACAATGAGCAGTTCTTC. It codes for CASSVAGSNNEQFF.

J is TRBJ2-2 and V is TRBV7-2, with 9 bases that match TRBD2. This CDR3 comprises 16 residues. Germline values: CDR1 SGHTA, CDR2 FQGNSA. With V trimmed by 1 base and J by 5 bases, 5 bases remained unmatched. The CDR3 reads CASSLVRLAGTGELFF. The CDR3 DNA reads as TGTGCCAGCAGCTTAGTTCGGCTAGCGGGAACCGGGGAGCTGTTTTTT. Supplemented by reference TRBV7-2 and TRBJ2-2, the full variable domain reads GAGVSQSPSNKVTEKGKDVELRCDPISGHTALYWYRQSLGQGLEFLIYFQGNSAPDKSGLPSDRFSAERTGGSVSTLTIQRTQQEDSAVYLCASSLVRLAGTGELFFGEGSRLTVL.

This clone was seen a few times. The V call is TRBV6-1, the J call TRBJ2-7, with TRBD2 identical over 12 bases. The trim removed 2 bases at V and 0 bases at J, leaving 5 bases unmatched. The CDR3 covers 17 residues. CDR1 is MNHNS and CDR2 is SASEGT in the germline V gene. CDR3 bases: TGTGCCAGCAGTGAAACGACTAGCGGGAGCCCCTCCTACGAGCAGTACTTC. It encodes CASSETTSGSPSYEQYF.

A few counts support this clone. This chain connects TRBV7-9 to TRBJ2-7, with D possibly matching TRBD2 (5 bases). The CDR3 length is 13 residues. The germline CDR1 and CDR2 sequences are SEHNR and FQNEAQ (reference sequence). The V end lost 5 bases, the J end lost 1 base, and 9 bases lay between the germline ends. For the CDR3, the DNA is TGTGCCAGCAGCCCTAGCAGATCCTACGAGCAGTACTTC. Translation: CASSPSRSYEQYF.